This TCR beta chain was sequenced in a study of vaccination effects on CD4 cells after COVID-19. The repertoire was sequenced with immunoSEQ multiplex PCR; TCRdb's copy has only in-frame clones and lacks some. This table has tens of thousands of clones, roughly four fifths appearing once. Antigen-specific CD4+ T cell clonotypes were called by their expansion after viral peptide-pool culture in ViraFEST. Scientists isolated CD4+ T cells after an approximately 10-day culture period ended. The vaccine recipients had no prior SARS-CoV-2 infection, with negative nucleocapsid antibodies. The culture medium for approximately 1.9 million PBMC per well included 9.5 to 10 IU/ml IL-2 and about 9.9 ug/ml peptides. As to this clone: Antigen unknown.

Germline assignment: CDR1 SNHLY and CDR2 FYNNEI. The CDR3 sequence is 16 residues long. V lost 4 bases to trimming and J lost 7 bases, with 20 bases between them. The specimen was CD4+ T cells from PBMCs cultured with SARS-CoV-2 spike peptides, collected before COVID-19 vaccination. This TCR came from a human donor who received a COVID-19 vaccine. This chain uses TRBV2 with TRBJ2-4; no firm D call. CDR3 nucleotide sequence: TGTGCCAGCAGTGTAAGTGAGGTCGGGCAATACAACATTCAGTACTTC. Protein product: CASSVSEVGQYNIQYF. The entire variable domain, with the rest obtained from reference TRBV2 and TRBJ2-4, is as follows: EPEVTQTPSHQVTQMGQEVILRCVPISNHLYFYWYRQILGQKVEFLVSFYNNEISEKSEIFDDQFSVERPDGSNFTLKIRSTKLEDSAMYFCASSVSEVGQYNIQYFGAGTRLSVL.